The rows below give T cell receptor beta chains drawn from one sample of a study of blood T cells in healthy people across ages. TCRdb called the 5' RACE reads again in MiXCR, with one record for every CDR3 protein. The sample has more than 1 million distinct CDR3 sequences, 40% to 45% seen once. The sequenced sample was blood. These receptors came from a woman aged 60 to 75 in good health. Both conserved end residues are part of each CDR3. The D gene is left open where the match is weak. Not every row has a clone size; where given, it reads once, few, many or a size class.

once	TRBV30	TRBJ2-7	NA	CAWSGGTVGGEQYF	TGTGCCTGGAGTGGCGGGACAGTGGGAGGGGAGCAGTACTTC
NA	TRBV4-1	TRBJ2-3	NA	CASSQTRILSDTQYF	TGCGCCAGCAGCCAAACTCGGATTCTGTCAGATACGCAGTATTTT
NA	TRBV12-5	TRBJ2-1	NA	CASGAGIDEQFF	TGTGCTAGTGGTGCAGGGATTGATGAGCAGTTCTTC
many	TRBV29-1	TRBJ2-3	TRBD1	CSVGGGQITDTQYF	TGCAGCGTTGGAGGGGGACAGATCACAGATACGCAGTATTTT
NA	TRBV6-1	TRBJ1-1	NA	CASSVMGATEAFF	TGTGCCAGCAGTGTAATGGGGGCCACTGAAGCTTTCTTT
NA	TRBV20-1	TRBJ2-1	NA	CSARDQGAASYNEQFF	TGCAGTGCTAGAGATCAAGGGGCAGCATCATACAATGAGCAGTTCTTC
few	TRBV12-5	TRBJ2-7	TRBD1	CASGQTGGHEQYF	TGTGCTAGTGGCCAAACAGGGGGCCACGAGCAGTACTTC
NA	TRBV27	TRBJ2-7	NA	CASSFLGGTYEQYF	TGTGCCAGCAGTTTCCTTGGGGGCACCTACGAGCAGTACTTC
NA	TRBV6-1	TRBJ2-3	NA	CASSRDPTDTQYF	TGTGCCAGCAGTCGGGATCCCACAGATACGCAGTATTTT
NA	TRBV27	TRBJ2-7	NA	CASRRTGLLDYEQYF	TGTGCCAGCAGAAGGACGGGACTCCTCGACTACGAGCAGTACTTC
NA	TRBV6-1	TRBJ1-1	NA	CASNQRNTEAFF	TGTGCCAGCAACCAGAGGAACACTGAAGCTTTCTTT
NA	TRBV20-1	TRBJ1-4	TRBD1	CSAKVPGTGKLFF	TGCAGTGCTAAAGTACCCGGGACAGGGAAACTGTTTTTT
NA	TRBV7-9	TRBJ2-7	TRBD2	CPSSLASGVAYEQYF	TGTCCCAGCAGCTTAGCTAGCGGGGTAGCCTACGAGCAGTACTTC
NA	TRBV28	TRBJ2-4	NA	CASLPPAKNIQYF	TGTGCCAGCCTCCCCCCAGCCAAAAACATTCAGTACTTC
NA	TRBV12-3/TRBV12-4	TRBJ2-7	TRBD2	CASSPSAGGRNEQYF	TGTGCCAGCAGTCCCAGTGCGGGAGGTAGGAACGAGCAGTACTTC
NA	TRBV18	TRBJ1-1	NA	CASSPTLGGGNTEAFF	TGTGCCAGCTCACCCACCCTGGGGGGTGGGAACACTGAAGCTTTCTTT
few	TRBV5-4	TRBJ1-2	NA	CASSPGGSYGYTF	TGTGCCAGCAGCCCGGGAGGTTCCTATGGCTACACCTTC
NA	TRBV20-1	TRBJ2-7	TRBD2	CSARSGTRDEQYF	TGCAGTGCTAGATCCGGGACTAGAGACGAGCAGTACTTC
NA	TRBV20-1	TRBJ2-7	NA	CSARRDSRIGEQYF	TGCAGTGCTCGTCGCGACTCCCGTATCGGCGAGCAGTACTTC
NA	TRBV7-2	TRBJ2-5	TRBD1	CASSTGTGGWETQYF	TGTGCCAGCAGCACAGGGACAGGGGGTTGGGAGACCCAGTACTTC
NA	TRBV20-1	TRBJ2-5	NA	CSARDYGRGSQETQYF	TGCAGTGCTAGAGATTACGGTCGGGGGTCCCAAGAGACCCAGTACTTC
NA	TRBV27	TRBJ2-7	NA	CTSSSPYEQYF	TGTACCAGCAGTTCTCCCTACGAGCAGTACTTC
NA	TRBV11-2	TRBJ2-7	NA	CASSLGTATYEQYF	TGTGCCAGCAGCTTAGGGACAGCGACCTACGAGCAGTACTTC
NA	TRBV9	TRBJ2-7	TRBD2	CASSVGGSGSPYNEQYF	TGTGCCAGCAGCGTAGGTGGTAGCGGGAGTCCCTACAATGAGCAGTACTTC
few	TRBV10-3	TRBJ2-7	TRBD1	CAISVFGTGGSYEQYF	TGTGCCATCAGTGTATTCGGGACAGGGGGGTCCTACGAGCAGTACTTC
few	TRBV7-3	TRBJ2-5	TRBD1	CASSLHGQGRLETQYF	TGTGCCAGCAGCCTTCACGGACAGGGAAGGTTGGAGACCCAGTACTTC
few	TRBV28	TRBJ2-7	TRBD1	CASSLGQGATGRSYEQYF	TGTGCCAGCAGTTTAGGGCAGGGGGCAACGGGCCGCTCCTACGAGCAGTACTTC
NA	TRBV18	TRBJ2-1	NA	CASSPVAGSVNEQFF	TGTGCCAGCTCACCAGTTGCAGGGTCGGTCAATGAGCAGTTCTTC
many	TRBV28	TRBJ2-7	TRBD2	CASSLSGREYEQYF	TGTGCCAGCAGTCTGAGCGGGAGAGAATACGAGCAGTACTTC
NA	TRBV6-1	TRBJ1-5	NA	CASSVRQPNQPQHF	TGTGCCAGCAGTGTAAGACAGCCGAATCAGCCCCAGCATTTT
few	TRBV27	TRBJ2-5	TRBD1	CASSSGTGVRKMETQYF	TGTGCCAGCAGCTCCGGGACAGGGGTACGAAAAATGGAGACCCAGTACTTC
NA	TRBV12-3/TRBV12-4	TRBJ2-5	NA	CASSLGAGYQETQYF	TGTGCCAGCAGTTTGGGAGCAGGGTACCAAGAGACCCAGTACTTC
NA	TRBV11-2	TRBJ1-2	NA	CASSLEQGFYGYTF	TGTGCCAGCAGCTTAGAACAGGGATTCTATGGCTACACCTTC
NA	TRBV3-1	TRBJ2-7	NA	CASSLRDNSYEQYF	TGTGCCAGCAGCCTCCGGGACAACTCCTACGAGCAGTACTTC
few	TRBV4-1	TRBJ2-1	NA	CASSQGRYPNEQFF	TGCGCCAGCAGCCAAGGCCGGTATCCAAATGAGCAGTTCTTC
NA	TRBV7-9	TRBJ2-7	TRBD2	CASSPLGEGFYEQYF	TGTGCCAGCAGCCCACTGGGGGAGGGGTTTTACGAGCAGTACTTC
few	TRBV20-1	TRBJ2-5	TRBD1	CSARNFGTGRKGPQETQYF	TGCAGTGCTAGAAACTTCGGGACAGGGCGAAAGGGCCCCCAAGAGACCCAGTACTTC
NA	TRBV20-1	TRBJ2-7	NA	CSALSPQIDRTYEQYF	TGCAGTGCATTAAGTCCCCAAATAGACAGGACTTACGAGCAGTACTTC
few	TRBV29-1	TRBJ2-5	TRBD2	CVIAGDGKETQYF	TGCGTTATAGCGGGAGATGGTAAAGAGACCCAGTACTTC
NA	TRBV29-1	TRBJ1-2	NA	CSVSTNYGYTF	TGCAGCGTTTCGACGAACTATGGCTACACCTTC
NA	TRBV5-6	TRBJ2-7	TRBD1	CASSPRDRGGEQYF	TGTGCCAGCAGCCCAAGGGACAGGGGGGGGGAGCAGTACTTC
NA	TRBV20-1	TRBJ1-2	NA	CSAQDSHYGYTF	TGCAGTGCCCAGGACAGCCACTATGGCTACACCTTC
NA	TRBV20-1	TRBJ2-7	NA	CSARDARGGAYEQYF	TGCAGTGCTAGAGATGCTCGAGGGGGGGCCTACGAGCAGTACTTC
NA	TRBV27	TRBJ1-6	NA	CASSLYPMTASSYNSPLHF	TGTGCCAGCAGTTTATACCCCATGACAGCCAGCTCCTATAATTCACCCCTCCACTTT
NA	TRBV20-1	TRBJ2-3	TRBD2	CSASGAGGHPDTQYF	TGCAGTGCTAGTGGGGCGGGAGGTCACCCAGATACGCAGTATTTT
NA	TRBV20-1	TRBJ1-1	NA	CSARDWGFNTEAFF	TGCAGTGCTAGAGATTGGGGCTTTAACACTGAAGCTTTCTTT
NA	TRBV6-1	TRBJ1-1	TRBD1	CAILPGQQNTEAFF	TGTGCCATCTTACCGGGACAGCAGAACACTGAAGCTTTCTTT
NA	TRBV4-1	TRBJ2-3	TRBD2	CASSQDGGTRTASTDTQYF	TGCGCCAGCAGCCAAGACGGCGGGACTAGGACCGCTAGCACAGATACGCAGTATTTT
NA	TRBV12-5	TRBJ1-2	TRBD1	CASGLDRDRVYGYTF	TGTGCTAGTGGTTTGGACCGGGACAGGGTCTATGGCTACACCTTC
few	TRBV5-1	TRBJ2-7	TRBD2	CASSVGTSGSYYEQYF	TGCGCCAGCAGCGTGGGGACTAGCGGGAGCTACTACGAGCAGTACTTC
NA	TRBV3-1	TRBJ1-1	TRBD1	CASSQTNWTGSFEAFF	TGTGCCAGCAGCCAAACTAACTGGACAGGGTCTTTTGAAGCTTTCTTT
few	TRBV20-1	TRBJ2-7	NA	CSARVTPAGAQYF	TGCAGTGCTAGAGTGACCCCGGCCGGGGCCCAGTACTTC
many	TRBV27	TRBJ2-7	NA	CASSFGPGEQYF	TGTGCCAGCAGTTTCGGCCCGGGAGAGCAGTACTTC
NA	TRBV5-1	TRBJ2-1	TRBD2	CASSLWVTSDEQFF	TGCGCCAGCAGCTTGTGGGTGACTAGCGATGAGCAGTTCTTC